The T cell receptor (beta chain) described here comes from a study of blood T cell repertoires in COVID-19. Original processing notes: Estimated nucleated cell counts came from reference gene primer amplification. Using immunoSEQ multiplex PCR, the repertoire was profiled, and TCRdb retains in-frame clones only, with some absent. The V and J calls and clone size were taken over from that table, and D and trimming were inferred from the DNA. The sample includes about 230,000 clones, about 86% of them seen just once. The germline V gene encodes CDR1 MDHEN and CDR2 SYDVKM. This CDR3 is built from 14 residues. V was clipped by 3 bases and J by 8 bases, with 14 bases between them. The participants were between roughly 18 and 89 years old and came from under 25 US areas.

Sequenced material: PBMCs or T cells enriched from blood (not recorded which). The clonotype comes from a woman between 50 and 59 years old in a cohort exposed to, infected with or recovered from COVID-19 (not recorded which). J is TRBJ1-3 and V is TRBV28, with D perhaps TRBD1 (5 bases). The CDR3 spells CASSFSGTLDTIYF. In DNA form, the CDR3 reads TGTGCCAGCAGTTTTTCCGGGACTTTGGACACCATATATTTT.